This T cell receptor (beta chain) appears in the sequencing data of a study of response to subunit inactivated influenza vaccine. Germline V CDR1 and CDR2: MNHEY, SVGEGT. CDR3 length: 14 residues. J was trimmed by 7 bases and V by 6 bases; bases with no gene match: 8. TCRdb reanalysed the RT-PCR reads using MiXCR and keeps one entry per CDR3 protein. The sample shows 500,000 to 550,000 distinct CDR3 sequences, around 8% of them seen only once. The sequence came from a man aged 45 to 75 who received an inactivated influenza vaccine. This specimen was PBMCs from blood, taken approximately 25 months after vaccination. This chain joins TRBV6-2 or TRBV6-3 and TRBJ2-1; 8 bases match TRBD2. The CDR3 sequence is CASSGGGSRNEQFF. The CDR3 DNA is TGTGCCAGCAGCGGGGGGGGATCTAGGAATGAGCAGTTCTTC.